Included here is one T cell receptor beta chain sequence, with context. This clonotype was observed many times. This receptor's antigen is unknown. Per-nucleotide qualities are absent, and no much larger clonotype sits a single base away. Receptor amplification or capture employed 5' RACE. Sequencing was carried out with a NextSeq 500. In the TCR library protocol, a unique molecular identifier was attached to each TCR cDNA molecule so that PCR and sequencing errors could be corrected. Per the source publication's procedure: TCR identification, UMI-based error correction and CDR3 extraction were all carried out with Decombinator tools. Expanded TCRs were defined as those above a frequency of 2 per 1,000, corresponding to the top 1% of the tumor frequency distribution. Each repertoire was subsampled 100 times to 5,000 TCRs, after which Renyi diversity was computed with the R vegan package. CDR3 similarity networks were constructed using string-kernel similarity of amino acid triplets, with links drawn between CDR3s whose pairwise similarity was above 0.82. Clones were called with MiXCR by TCRdb after fastp trimmed the public reads at Q25, and only in-frame beta chains were retained. CDR3 protein sequences are deduplicated, and each keeps its most common genes and DNA. None of the V and J calls come from the authors' own analysis; TCRdb made them. The sample records tens of thousands of distinct CDR3 sequences, 4% to 6% of which are singletons. The ten largest make up under 30% of the sample.

The sample belongs to a study of spatial heterogeneity in lung cancer (dated 2019 in TCRdb). Looking at the study overall: More beta-chain than alpha-chain transcripts were consistently detected, likely reflecting higher beta-chain transcript abundance. In the raw uncorrected reads, each unique combination of TCR and UMI appeared more than ten times on average. In non-small cell lung cancer, the study made a quantitative comparison of TCR alpha and beta repertoires among multiple tumor regions, matched nontumor lung and blood. Both alpha and beta chains were TCR-sequenced in about 240 tumor regions, around 64 matched nontumor lung samples and around 54 PBMC samples obtained at surgery. Nonsynonymous mutation counts, determined by whole-exome sequencing of tumor tissue, were related to features of the TCR repertoire. Summary of the overall study and its limitations: Additional single-cell paired TCR alpha and beta sequencing was considered necessary to confirm, at a functional level, the hypothesis that regional TCRs recognize regional mutations. Ubiquitous expanded tumor TCRs showed up in blood more often at tumor resection than at routine follow-up.

In the paper's terms, the time point label means: sample taken at primary tumor resection. Whole RNA extracted from tumor and nontumor lung tissue, or from cryopreserved PBMC samples, was used for TCR sequencing without cell sorting. Samples were obtained from roughly 72 patients with early-stage, untreated non-small cell lung cancer from the lung TRACERx cohort. Patients were selected for TCR sequencing only if sufficient RNA was available from at least two tumor regions. CDR1 and CDR2 were assigned from the germline V gene as WSHSY and SAAADI. Cut back by 0 bases and 4 bases, the V and J ends lie 16 bases apart. The CDR3 measures 17 amino acids from cysteine to phenylalanine. CDR3 DNA only is kept here, 51 bases in frame from base 1.

Sample: PBMCs, taken at surgery. The V and J segments used are TRBV10-2 and TRBJ2-1, with the D gene uncertain. The clonotype was recovered from a female donor with early-stage non-small cell lung cancer. For the CDR3, the sequence is CASSESRSSFRYNEQFF. The nucleotide sequence is given as TGCGCCAGCAGTGAGTCACGGAGCTCCTTTAGATACAATGAGCAGTTCTTC.